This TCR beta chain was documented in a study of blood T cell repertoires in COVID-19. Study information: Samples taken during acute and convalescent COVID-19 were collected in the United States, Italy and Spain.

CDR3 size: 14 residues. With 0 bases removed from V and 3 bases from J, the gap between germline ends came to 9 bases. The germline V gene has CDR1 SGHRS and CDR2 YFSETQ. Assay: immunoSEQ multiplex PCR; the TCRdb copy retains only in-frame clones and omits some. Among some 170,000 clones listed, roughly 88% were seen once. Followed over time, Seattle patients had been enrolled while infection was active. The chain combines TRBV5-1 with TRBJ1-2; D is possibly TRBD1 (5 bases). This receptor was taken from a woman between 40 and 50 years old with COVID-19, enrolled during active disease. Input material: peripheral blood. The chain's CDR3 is CASSLEGADYGYTF. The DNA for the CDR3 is TGCGCCAGCAGCTTGGAAGGGGCAGACTATGGCTACACCTTC.